The present entry profiles one TCR beta chain with its context. No antigen is known for it. Clones were sequenced by immunoSEQ multiplex PCR, and TCRdb holds only the in-frame ones, with some missing. The sample records 250,000 to 350,000 clones, around 76% being singletons. These data belong to a study of cytotoxic CD8 clonotypes in ibrutinib-treated CLL. Study results and caveats: The study found clonality rose at ibrutinib response, then fell toward baseline at progression.

The germline CDR1 and CDR2 sequences are MNHEY and SMNVEV (reference sequence). Trimming cost V 6 bases and J 4 bases, with 15 bases left between them. The CDR3 loop spans 14 amino acids. This sample comprised PBMCs, obtained at disease progression, from a patient treated with ibrutinib. The clonotype comes from a human donor with chronic lymphocytic leukemia. V and J are TRBV27 and TRBJ1-1; a weak D match, TRBD1 (5 bases). CDR3 in amino acids: CASSPRGHSTEAFF. DNA of the CDR3: TGTGCCAGCAGCCCTCGGGGCCATAGCACTGAAGCTTTCTTT.